This T cell receptor (beta chain) was profiled in a study of control samples from healthy donors and cancer patients. In its sample, this clone was seen once. Some clones are missing from TCRdb's copy, which holds only in-frame ones; the method was immunoSEQ multiplex PCR. The sample contains roughly 190,000 clones, 91% of which appear only once. The source is a woman in her thirties in good health. The sequencing input was blood.

CDR3 in amino acids: CASRGTGGEKLFF. In DNA form, the CDR3 reads TGTGCCAGCAGGGGGACAGGGGGAGAAAAACTGTTTTTT. V usage is TRBV28 and J usage is TRBJ1-4, with 11 bases fitting TRBD1. The germline CDR1 and CDR2 sequences are MDHEN and SYDVKM. The CDR3 runs to 13 residues. J gave up 8 bases and V 6 bases, and 2 bases lay outside the gene matches.